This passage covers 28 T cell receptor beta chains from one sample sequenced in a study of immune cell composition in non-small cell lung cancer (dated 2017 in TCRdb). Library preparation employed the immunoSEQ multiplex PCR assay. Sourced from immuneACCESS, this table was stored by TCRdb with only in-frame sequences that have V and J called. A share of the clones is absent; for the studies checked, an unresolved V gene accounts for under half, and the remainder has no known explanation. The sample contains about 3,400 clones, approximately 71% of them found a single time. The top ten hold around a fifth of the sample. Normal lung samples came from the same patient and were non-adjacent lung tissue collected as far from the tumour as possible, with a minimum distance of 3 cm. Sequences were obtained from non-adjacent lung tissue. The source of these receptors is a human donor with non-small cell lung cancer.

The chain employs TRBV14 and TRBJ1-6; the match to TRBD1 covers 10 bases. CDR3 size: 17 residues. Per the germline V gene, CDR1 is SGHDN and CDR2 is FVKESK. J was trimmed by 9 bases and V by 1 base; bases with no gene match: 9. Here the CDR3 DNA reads TGTGCCAGCAGCCAAGGGGTTTTTCGGACAGGGGGTTCACCCCTCCACTTT. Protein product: CASSQGVFRTGGSPLHF.

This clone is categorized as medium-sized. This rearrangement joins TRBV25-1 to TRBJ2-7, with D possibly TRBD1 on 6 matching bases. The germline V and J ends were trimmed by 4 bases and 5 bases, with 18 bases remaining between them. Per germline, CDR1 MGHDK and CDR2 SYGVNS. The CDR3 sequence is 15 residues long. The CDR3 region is CASSVQGLQSDEQYF. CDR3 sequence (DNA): TGTGCCAGCAGTGTACAGGGTCTCCAGTCCGACGAGCAGTACTTC.

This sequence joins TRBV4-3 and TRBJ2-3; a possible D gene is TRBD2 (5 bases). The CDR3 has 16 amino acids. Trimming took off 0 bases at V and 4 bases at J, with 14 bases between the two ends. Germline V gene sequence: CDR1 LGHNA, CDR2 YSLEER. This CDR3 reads CASSQDIGSDSDTQYF. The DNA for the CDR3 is TGCGCCAGCAGCCAAGATATTGGGAGCGATTCAGATACGCAGTATTTT.

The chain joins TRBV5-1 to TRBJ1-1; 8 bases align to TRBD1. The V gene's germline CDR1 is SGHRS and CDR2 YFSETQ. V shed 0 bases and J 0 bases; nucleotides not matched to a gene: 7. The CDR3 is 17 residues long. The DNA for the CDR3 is TGCGCCAGCAGCTTGGGAGGGACAGGCCTTATGAACACTGAAGCTTTCTTT. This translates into CASSLGGTGLMNTEAFF.

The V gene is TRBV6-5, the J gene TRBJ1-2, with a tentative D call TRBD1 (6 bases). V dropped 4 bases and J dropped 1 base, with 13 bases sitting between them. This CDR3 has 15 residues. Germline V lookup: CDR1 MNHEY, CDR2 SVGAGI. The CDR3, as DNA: TGTGCCAGCAGTTCCCGGGGAGGGGGTAACTATGGCTACACCTTC. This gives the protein CASSSRGGGNYGYTF.

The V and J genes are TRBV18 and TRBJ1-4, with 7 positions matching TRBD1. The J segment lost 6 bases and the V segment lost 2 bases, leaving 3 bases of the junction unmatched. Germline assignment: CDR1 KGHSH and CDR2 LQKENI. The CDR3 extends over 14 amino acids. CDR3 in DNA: TGTGCCAGCTCACCAACAGGGGATGATGAAAAACTGTTTTTT. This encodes CASSPTGDDEKLFF.

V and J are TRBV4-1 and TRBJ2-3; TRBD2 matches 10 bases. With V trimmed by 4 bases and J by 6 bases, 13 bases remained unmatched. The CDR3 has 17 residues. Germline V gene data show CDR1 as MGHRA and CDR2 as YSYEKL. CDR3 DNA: TGCGCCAGCAGCCTCGCGGAGAGCGGGGGGGCGCTGGATACGCAGTATTTT. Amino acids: CASSLAESGGALDTQYF.

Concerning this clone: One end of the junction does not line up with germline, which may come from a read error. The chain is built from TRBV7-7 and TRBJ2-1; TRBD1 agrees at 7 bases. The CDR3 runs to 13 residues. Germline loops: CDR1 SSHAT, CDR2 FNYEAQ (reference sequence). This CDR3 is CASSLSQGREQFF. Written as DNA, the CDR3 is TGTGCTAGCAGCTTATCACAGGGGCGGGAGCAGTTCTTC.

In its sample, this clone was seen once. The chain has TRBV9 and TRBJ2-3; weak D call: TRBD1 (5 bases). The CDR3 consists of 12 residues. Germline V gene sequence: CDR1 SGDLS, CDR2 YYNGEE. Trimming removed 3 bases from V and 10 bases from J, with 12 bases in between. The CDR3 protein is CASSGQQTAQYF. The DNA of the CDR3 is TGTGCCAGCAGCGGACAGCAAACTGCGCAGTATTTT.

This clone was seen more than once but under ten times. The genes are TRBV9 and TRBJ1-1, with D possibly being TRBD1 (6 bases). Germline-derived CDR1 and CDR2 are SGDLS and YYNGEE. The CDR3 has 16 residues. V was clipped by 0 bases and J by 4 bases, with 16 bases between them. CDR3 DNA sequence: TGTGCCAGCAGCGTAGATTTAACAGGGCCCGGCACTGAAGCTTTCTTT. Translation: CASSVDLTGPGTEAFF.

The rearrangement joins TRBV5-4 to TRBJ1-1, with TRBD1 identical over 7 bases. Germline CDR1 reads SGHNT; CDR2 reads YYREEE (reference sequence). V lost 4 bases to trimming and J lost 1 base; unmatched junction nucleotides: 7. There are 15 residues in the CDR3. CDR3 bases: TGTGCCAGCAGCGCAACAGGGGAACCGAACACTGAAGCTTTCTTT. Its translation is CASSATGEPNTEAFF.

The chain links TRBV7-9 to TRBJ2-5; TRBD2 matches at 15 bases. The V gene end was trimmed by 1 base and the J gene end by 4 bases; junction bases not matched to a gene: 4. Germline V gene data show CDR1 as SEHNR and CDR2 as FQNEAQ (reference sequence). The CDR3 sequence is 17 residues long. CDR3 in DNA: TGTGCCAGCAGCTTAGTTGCGGGACTAGCGGGGGGAGAGACCCAGTACTTC. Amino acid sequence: CASSLVAGLAGGETQYF.

CDR3 nucleotide sequence: TGTGCCAGCAGCTCCGGGACTAGCGGGGGGGCCATAGATACGCAGTATTTT. It yields the protein CASSSGTSGGAIDTQYF. The chain couples TRBV7-2 to TRBJ2-3, with 16 nucleotides matching TRBD2. The CDR3 consists of 17 residues. Germline-derived CDR1 and CDR2 are SGHTA and FQGNSA. Germline trimming cut 4 bases from V and 5 bases from J; bases unmatched to any gene: 6.

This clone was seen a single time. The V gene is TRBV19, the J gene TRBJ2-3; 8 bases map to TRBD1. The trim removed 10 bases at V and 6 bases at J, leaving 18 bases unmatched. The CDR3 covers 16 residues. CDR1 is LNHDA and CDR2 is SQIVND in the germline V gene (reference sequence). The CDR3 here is CATTLGDRRPGDTQYF. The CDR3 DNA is TGTGCCACCACGCTTGGGGACAGGCGTCCTGGGGATACGCAGTATTTT.

The CDR3 nucleotides are TGTGCCAGCAGCTTAAAGCGGCGGATTAACACTGAAGCTTTCTTT. Translated: CASSLKRRINTEAFF. This chain uses TRBV7-2 with TRBJ1-1; no reliable D call. With 2 bases removed from V and 2 bases from J, the gap between germline ends came to 12 bases. CDR3 length equals 15 residues. The germline V gene encodes CDR1 SGHTA and CDR2 FQGNSA.

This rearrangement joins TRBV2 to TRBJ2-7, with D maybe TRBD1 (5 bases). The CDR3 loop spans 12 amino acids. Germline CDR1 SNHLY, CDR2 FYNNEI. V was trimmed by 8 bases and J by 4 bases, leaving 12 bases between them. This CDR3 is CASGKDTYEQYF. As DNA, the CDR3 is TGTGCCAGCGGAAAGGACACATACGAGCAGTACTTC.

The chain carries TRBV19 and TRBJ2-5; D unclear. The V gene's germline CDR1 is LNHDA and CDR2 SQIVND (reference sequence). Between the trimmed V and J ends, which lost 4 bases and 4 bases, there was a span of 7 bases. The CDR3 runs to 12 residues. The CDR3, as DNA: TGTGCCAGTAGTAGGGCGACAGAGACCCAGTACTTC. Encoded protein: CASSRATETQYF. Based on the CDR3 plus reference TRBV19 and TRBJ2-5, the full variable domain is DGGITQSPKYLFRKEGQNVTLSCEQNLNHDAMYWYRQDPGQGLRLIYYSQIVNDFQKGDIAEGYSVSREKKESFPLTVTSAQKNPTAFYLCASSRATETQYFGPGTRLLVL.

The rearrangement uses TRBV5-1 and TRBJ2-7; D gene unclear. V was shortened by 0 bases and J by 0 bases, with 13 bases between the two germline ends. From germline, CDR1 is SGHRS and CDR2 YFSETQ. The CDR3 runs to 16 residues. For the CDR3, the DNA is TGCGCCAGCAGCTTGGCGGCGCGGCAAAGCTCCTACGAGCAGTACTTC. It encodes CASSLAARQSSYEQYF.

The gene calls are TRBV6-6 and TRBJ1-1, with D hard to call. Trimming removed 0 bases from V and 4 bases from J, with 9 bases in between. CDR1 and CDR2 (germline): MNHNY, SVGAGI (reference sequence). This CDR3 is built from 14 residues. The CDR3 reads CASSYSSGSTEAFF. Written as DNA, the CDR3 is TGTGCCAGCAGTTACTCGTCAGGTAGCACTGAAGCTTTCTTT.

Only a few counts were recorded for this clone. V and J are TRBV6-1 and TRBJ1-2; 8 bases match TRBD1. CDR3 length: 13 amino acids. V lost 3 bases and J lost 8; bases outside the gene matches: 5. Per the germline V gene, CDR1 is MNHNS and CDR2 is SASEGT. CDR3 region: CASSDGQGLGYTF. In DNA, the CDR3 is TGTGCCAGCAGTGACGGACAGGGACTAGGCTACACCTTC.

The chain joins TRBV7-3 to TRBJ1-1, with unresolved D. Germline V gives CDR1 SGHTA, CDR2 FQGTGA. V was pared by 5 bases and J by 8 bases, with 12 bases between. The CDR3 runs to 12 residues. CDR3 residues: CASSPGFPEAFF. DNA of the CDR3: TGTGCCAGCAGCCCCGGGTTCCCAGAAGCTTTCTTT.

The CDR3 loop is CASTPTITYNEQFF. The CDR3 nucleotides are TGTGCCAGCACCCCGACTATTACCTACAATGAGCAGTTCTTC. This chain joins TRBV6-5 and TRBJ2-1, with TRBD2 as a possible D gene (5 bases). This CDR3 spans 14 amino acids. The germline gives CDR1 MNHEY, CDR2 SVGAGI. V was trimmed by 7 bases and J by 2 bases, leaving 12 bases between them.

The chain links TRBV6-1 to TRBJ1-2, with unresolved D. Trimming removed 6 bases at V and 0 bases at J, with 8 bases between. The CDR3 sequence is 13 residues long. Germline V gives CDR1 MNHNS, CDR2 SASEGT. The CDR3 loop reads CASRQTPNYGYTF. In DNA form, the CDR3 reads TGTGCCAGCAGGCAAACACCTAACTATGGCTACACCTTC.

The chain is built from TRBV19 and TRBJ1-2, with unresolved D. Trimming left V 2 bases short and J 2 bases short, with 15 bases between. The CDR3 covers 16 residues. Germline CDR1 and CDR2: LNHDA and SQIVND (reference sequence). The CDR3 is CASSIPTEVKNYGYTF. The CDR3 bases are TGTGCCAGTAGTATACCCACCGAGGTAAAAAACTATGGCTACACCTTC.

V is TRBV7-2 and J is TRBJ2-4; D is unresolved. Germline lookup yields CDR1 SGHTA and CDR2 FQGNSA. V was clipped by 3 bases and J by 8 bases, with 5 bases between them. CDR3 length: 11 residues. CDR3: CASSFTDIQYF. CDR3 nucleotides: TGTGCCAGCAGCTTCACGGACATTCAGTACTTC.

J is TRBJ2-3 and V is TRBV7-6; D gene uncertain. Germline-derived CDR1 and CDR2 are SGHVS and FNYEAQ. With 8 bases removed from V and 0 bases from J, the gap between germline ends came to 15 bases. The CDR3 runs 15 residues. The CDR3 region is CASRTGARSTDTQYF. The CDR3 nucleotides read TGTGCCAGCCGAACGGGTGCGAGGAGCACAGATACGCAGTATTTT.

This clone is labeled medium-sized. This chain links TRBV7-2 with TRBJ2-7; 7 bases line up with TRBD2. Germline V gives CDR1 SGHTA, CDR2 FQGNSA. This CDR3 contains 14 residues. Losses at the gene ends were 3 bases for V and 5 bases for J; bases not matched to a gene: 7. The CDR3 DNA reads TGTGCCAGCAGCTTGGACGGGACTATCGACGAGCAGTACTTC. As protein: CASSLDGTIDEQYF.

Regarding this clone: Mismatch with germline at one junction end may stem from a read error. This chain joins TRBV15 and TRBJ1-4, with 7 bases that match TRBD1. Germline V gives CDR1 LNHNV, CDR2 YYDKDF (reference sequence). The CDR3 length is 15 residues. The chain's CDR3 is CATSGDRATNEKLFF. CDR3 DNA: TGTGCCACCAGCGGAGACAGGGCAACTAATGAAAAACTGTTTTTT.